This T cell receptor (beta chain) was found in a study of spatial heterogeneity in lung cancer. On the study more broadly: Every unique TCR and UMI combination, on average, appeared more than ten times in raw reads.

Germline V lookup: CDR1 MNHNY, CDR2 SVGAGI (reference sequence). The ends were cut back, 5 bases at V and 1 base at J, with 5 bases in the middle. The CDR3 runs to 12 residues. This clonotype showed up many times. Antigen: not known. Every molecule of TCR cDNA had its own unique molecular identifier. A single record per CDR3 protein comes from TCRdb applying MiXCR to the 5' RACE reads. The sample has 20,000 to 25,000 distinct CDR3 sequences; approximately 3% are singletons. General study findings and limits: How many expanded intratumoral alpha and beta TCRs were present tracked the tumor mutation count, which was a count of nonsynonymous mutations.

Time point: sample taken at primary tumor resection. Patients with untreated early-stage non-small cell lung cancer, numbering some 72, were the donors. Sequencing of whole RNA from tumor, nontumor lung or frozen PBMC involved no sorting. The source of this sequence is a male donor with early-stage non-small cell lung cancer. Sample: lung tumor tissue, taken at surgery. The genes are TRBV6-6 and TRBJ1-1; unclear D gene. The CDR3 is CASSPENTEAFF. The CDR3 region has the DNA TGTGCCAGCAGTCCAGAGAACACTGAAGCTTTCTTT.